The text below deals with one T cell receptor beta chain. Its specificity is unknown. This entry is derived from a study of T cell responses to AZD1222 COVID-19 vaccine. Notes on the study in general: Spike-spanning, vaccine-associated CD4 TCRs were dominant at 160-218 and 743-854.

Sequenced by immunoSEQ multiplex PCR; TCRdb stores in-frame clones only, minus some. The sample carries about 150,000 clones, 75% to 95% recorded once. Trimming at V came to 0 bases and at J to 2 bases, leaving 4 bases not matched to a gene. The CDR3 sequence is 16 residues long. The germline V gene has CDR1 MNHEY and CDR2 SVGAGI. J is TRBJ2-7 and V is TRBV6-5; 10 bases are a match to TRBD2. The clonotype originates from an adult in good health. The sequencing here drew on peripheral blood, taken on day 0 of AZD1222 vaccination. CDR3 bases: TGTGCCAGCAGTTACTCAAGGACTAGCGGAACCTACGAGCAGTACTTC. Translating gives CASSYSRTSGTYEQYF.